Below are 5 T cell receptor beta chains sequenced from a single sample in a study of OX40 agonist ivuxolimab in advanced cancers. Generated by immunoSEQ multiplex PCR, the TCRdb table keeps only in-frame clones and is missing some. The top ten hold approximately 0.6% of the sample, which has over 35,000 clones, 80% to 90% seen once. Sequences were derived from CD4+ or CD8+ T cells sorted from blood, sampled in a trial of the OX40 agonist ivuxolimab. These receptors all come from an adult with an advanced solid tumor such as melanoma, head and neck, liver or kidney cancer.

The rearrangement uses TRBV21-1 and TRBJ1-3. TRBV21-1 is annotated as a pseudogene. CDR3 size: 16 residues. DNA of the CDR3: TGTGCCAGCAGCAATGAAGGCTCCAGCTCTGGAAACACCATATATTTT. This gives the protein CASSNEGSSSGNTIYF.

The chain joins TRBV7-2 to TRBJ1-6, with D possibly TRBD1 on 5 matching bases. This CDR3 has 17 amino acids. CDR1 is SGHTA and CDR2 is FQGNSA in the germline V gene. V lost 3 bases to trimming and J lost 3 bases, with 15 bases between them. The CDR3 DNA reads as TGTGCCAGCAGCTTGCGGACACACACGGACTATAATTCACCCCTCCACTTT. Its translation is CASSLRTHTDYNSPLHF.

Worth noting for this clone: The sample contains more than one DNA sequence encoding this CDR3. The chain couples TRBV5-4 to TRBJ2-7; 10 nucleotides agree with TRBD2. The ends lost 0 bases at V and 5 bases at J; junction bases unmatched: 8. The CDR3 has 16 residues. CDR1 and CDR2 from the germline V gene are SGHNT and YYREEE (reference sequence). CDR3 DNA sequence: TGTGCCAGCAGCTTGGGGGGGCTAGCGGGGGCCAACGAGCAGTACTTC. This encodes CASSLGGLAGANEQYF.

The V call is TRBV5-1, the J call TRBJ1-1; tentatively, D is TRBD1 (5 bases). CDR3 length equals 13 residues. The germline V gene encodes CDR1 SGHRS and CDR2 YFSETQ. V was clipped by 7 bases and J by 2 bases, with 12 bases between them. The CDR3 protein is CASASGINTEAFF. The CDR3 DNA reads as TGCGCCAGCGCGTCAGGGATCAACACTGAAGCTTTCTTT.

The genes are TRBV5-1 and TRBJ2-5; the match to TRBD2 covers 10 bases. The CDR3 has 15 amino acids. CDR1 is SGHRS and CDR2 is YFSETQ in the germline V gene. The V and J ends lost 1 base and 4 bases, in that order; junction bases with no gene match: 4. The CDR3 region is CASSLWERGGETQYF. In DNA form, the CDR3 reads TGCGCCAGCAGCTTGTGGGAGCGGGGGGGAGAGACCCAGTACTTC.